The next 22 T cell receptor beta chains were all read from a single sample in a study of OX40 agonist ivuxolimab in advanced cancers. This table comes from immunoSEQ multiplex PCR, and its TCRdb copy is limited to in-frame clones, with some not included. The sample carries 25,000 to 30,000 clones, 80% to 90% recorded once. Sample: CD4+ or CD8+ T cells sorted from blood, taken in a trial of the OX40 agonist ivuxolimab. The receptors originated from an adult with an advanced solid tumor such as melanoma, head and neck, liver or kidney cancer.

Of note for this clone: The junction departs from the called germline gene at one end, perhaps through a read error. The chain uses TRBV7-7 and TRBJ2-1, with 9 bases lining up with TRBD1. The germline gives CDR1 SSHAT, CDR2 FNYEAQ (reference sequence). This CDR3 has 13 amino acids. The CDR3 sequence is CASSLWTGDEQFF. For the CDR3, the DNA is TGTGCTAGCAGCTTATGGACAGGGGATGAGCAGTTCTTC.

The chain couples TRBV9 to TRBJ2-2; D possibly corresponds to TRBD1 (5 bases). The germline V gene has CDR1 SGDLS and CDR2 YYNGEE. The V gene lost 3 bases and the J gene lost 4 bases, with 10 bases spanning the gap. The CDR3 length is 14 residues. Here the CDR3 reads CASSASGITGELFF. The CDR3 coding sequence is TGTGCCAGCAGCGCTTCAGGGATCACCGGGGAGCTGTTTTTT.

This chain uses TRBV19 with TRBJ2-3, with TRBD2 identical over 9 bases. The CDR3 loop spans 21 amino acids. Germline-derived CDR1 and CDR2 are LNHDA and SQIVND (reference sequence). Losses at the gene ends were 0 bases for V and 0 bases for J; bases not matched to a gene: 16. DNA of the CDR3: TGTGCCAGTAGTATAGATCTGTCAGCGGGAGGCCCTCGAGGCAGCACAGATACGCAGTATTTT. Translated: CASSIDLSAGGPRGSTDTQYF.

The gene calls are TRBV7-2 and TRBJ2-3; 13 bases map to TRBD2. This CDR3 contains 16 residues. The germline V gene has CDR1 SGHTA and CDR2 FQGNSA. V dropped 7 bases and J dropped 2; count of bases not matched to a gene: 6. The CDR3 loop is CASNRLAGGYTDTQYF. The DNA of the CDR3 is TGTGCCAGCAACCGACTAGCGGGGGGCTACACAGATACGCAGTATTTT.

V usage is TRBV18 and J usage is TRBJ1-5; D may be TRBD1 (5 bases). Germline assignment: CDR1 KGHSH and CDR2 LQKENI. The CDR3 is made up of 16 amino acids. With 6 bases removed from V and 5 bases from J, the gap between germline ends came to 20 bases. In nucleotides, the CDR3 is TGTGCCAGCTCGCTTAATCCGAGGGGAGCGGATCAGCCCCAGCATTTT. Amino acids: CASSLNPRGADQPQHF.

CDR3 region: CATNLETPSDTQYF. The CDR3 bases are TGTGCCACCAACCTAGAGACACCTTCAGATACGCAGTATTTT. This chain links TRBV28 with TRBJ2-3; D gene unclear. The length of the CDR3 is 14 residues. Germline V CDR1 and CDR2: MDHEN, SYDVKM. Trimming shortened V by 10 bases and J by 4 bases, and 18 bases separated the two germline ends.

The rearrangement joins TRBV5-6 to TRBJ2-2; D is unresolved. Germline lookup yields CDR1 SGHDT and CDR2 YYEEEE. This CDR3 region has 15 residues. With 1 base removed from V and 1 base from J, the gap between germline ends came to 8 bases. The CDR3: CASSLIYLNTGELFF. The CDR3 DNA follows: TGTGCCAGCAGCTTGATCTACCTGAACACCGGGGAGCTGTTTTTT.

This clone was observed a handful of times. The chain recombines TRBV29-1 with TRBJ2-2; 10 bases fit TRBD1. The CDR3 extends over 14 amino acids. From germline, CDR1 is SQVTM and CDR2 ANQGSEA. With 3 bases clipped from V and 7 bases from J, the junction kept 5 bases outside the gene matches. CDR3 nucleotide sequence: TGCAGCGTTGAGGGGACAGGGGCGAACGGGGAGCTGTTTTTT. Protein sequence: CSVEGTGANGELFF.

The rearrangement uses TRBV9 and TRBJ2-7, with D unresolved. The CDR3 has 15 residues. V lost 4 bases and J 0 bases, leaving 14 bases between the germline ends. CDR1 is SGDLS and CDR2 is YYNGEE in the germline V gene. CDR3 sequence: CASSSLPGSSYEQYF. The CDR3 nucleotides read TGTGCCAGCAGCTCCCTCCCAGGTAGCTCCTACGAGCAGTACTTC.

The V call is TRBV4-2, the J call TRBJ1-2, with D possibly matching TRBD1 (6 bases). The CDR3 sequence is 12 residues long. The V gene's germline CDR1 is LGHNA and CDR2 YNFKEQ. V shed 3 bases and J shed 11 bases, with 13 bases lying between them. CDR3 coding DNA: TGTGCCAGCAGCCAGAACAGGGAGACATACACCTTC. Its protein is CASSQNRETYTF.

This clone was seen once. The CDR3 DNA reads as TGCGCCAGCAGCCCAGGTGCCGAGCAGTTCTTC. It translates to CASSPGAEQFF. The chain uses TRBV4-3 and TRBJ2-1; D uncertain. This CDR3 spans 11 amino acids. Germline V gives CDR1 LGHNA, CDR2 YSLEER. Trimming took 4 bases from V and 10 from J, leaving 8 bases between them.

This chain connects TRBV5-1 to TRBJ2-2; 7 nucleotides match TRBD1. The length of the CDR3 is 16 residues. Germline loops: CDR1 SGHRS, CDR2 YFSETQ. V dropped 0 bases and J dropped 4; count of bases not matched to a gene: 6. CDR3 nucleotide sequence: TGCGCCAGCAGCTTGGTTCCGGACAGGTTCACCGGGGAGCTGTTTTTT. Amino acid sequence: CASSLVPDRFTGELFF.

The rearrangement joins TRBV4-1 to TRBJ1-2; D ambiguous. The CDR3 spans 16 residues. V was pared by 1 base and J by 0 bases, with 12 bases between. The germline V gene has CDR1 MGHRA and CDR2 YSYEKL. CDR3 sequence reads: CASSQGGTRTNYGYTF. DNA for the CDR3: TGCGCCAGCAGCCAAGGAGGAACTAGGACTAACTATGGCTACACCTTC.

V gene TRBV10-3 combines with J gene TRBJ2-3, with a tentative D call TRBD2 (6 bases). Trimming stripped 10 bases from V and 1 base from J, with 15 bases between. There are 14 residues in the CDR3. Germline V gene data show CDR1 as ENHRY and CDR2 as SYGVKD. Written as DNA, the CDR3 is TGTGCCACCTTAGGATGGGGGGGCACAGATACGCAGTATTTT. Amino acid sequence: CATLGWGGTDTQYF.

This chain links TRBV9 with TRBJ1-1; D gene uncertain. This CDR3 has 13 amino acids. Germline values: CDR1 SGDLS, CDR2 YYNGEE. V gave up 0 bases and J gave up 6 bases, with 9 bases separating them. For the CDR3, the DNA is TGTGCCAGCAGCGTAGGTGCGGGCGCTGAAGCTTTCTTT. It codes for CASSVGAGAEAFF.

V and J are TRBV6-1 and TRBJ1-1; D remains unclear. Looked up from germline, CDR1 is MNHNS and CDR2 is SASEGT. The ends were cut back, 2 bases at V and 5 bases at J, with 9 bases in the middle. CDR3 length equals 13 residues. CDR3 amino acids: CASSERTWTEAFF. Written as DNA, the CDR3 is TGTGCCAGCAGTGAAAGAACGTGGACTGAAGCTTTCTTT.

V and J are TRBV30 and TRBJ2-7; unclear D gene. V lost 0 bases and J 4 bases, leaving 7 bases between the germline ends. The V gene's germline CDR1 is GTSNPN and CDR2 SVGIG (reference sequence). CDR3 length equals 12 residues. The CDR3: CAWSVRPYEQYF. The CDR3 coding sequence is TGTGCCTGGAGTGTACGTCCATACGAGCAGTACTTC.

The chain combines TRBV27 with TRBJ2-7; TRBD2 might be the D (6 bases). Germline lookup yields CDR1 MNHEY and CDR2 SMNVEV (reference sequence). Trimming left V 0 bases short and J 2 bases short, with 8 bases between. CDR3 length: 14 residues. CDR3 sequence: CASSLSWGAYEQYF. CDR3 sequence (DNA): TGTGCCAGCAGTTTATCATGGGGGGCCTACGAGCAGTACTTC.

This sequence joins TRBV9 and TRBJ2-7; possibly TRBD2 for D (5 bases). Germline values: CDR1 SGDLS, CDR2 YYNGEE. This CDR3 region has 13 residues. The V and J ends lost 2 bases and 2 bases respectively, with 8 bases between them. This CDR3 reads CASSVAEAYEQYF. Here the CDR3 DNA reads TGTGCCAGCAGCGTTGCGGAGGCCTACGAGCAGTACTTC.

The CDR3 sequence: CASSIAGTGELFF. The CDR3 nucleotides are TGTGCCAGTAGTATAGCGGGGACCGGGGAGCTGTTTTTT. The rearrangement uses TRBV19 and TRBJ2-2; possible D gene TRBD2, 5 bases. Germline loops: CDR1 LNHDA, CDR2 SQIVND (reference sequence). The CDR3 length is 13 residues. V lost 1 base, J lost 5 bases, and 5 bases lay in between.

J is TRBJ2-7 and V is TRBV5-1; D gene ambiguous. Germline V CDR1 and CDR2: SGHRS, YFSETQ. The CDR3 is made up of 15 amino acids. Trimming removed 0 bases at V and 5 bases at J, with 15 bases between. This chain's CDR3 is CASSLEKVAVDEQYF. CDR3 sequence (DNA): TGCGCCAGCAGCTTGGAGAAGGTGGCGGTGGACGAGCAGTACTTC.

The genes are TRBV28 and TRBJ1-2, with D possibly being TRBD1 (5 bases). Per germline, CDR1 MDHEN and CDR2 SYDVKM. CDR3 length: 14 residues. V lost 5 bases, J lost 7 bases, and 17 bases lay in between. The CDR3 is CASSGVGGSSGYTF. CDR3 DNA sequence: TGTGCCAGCAGTGGCGTCGGGGGTAGCTCTGGCTACACCTTC.